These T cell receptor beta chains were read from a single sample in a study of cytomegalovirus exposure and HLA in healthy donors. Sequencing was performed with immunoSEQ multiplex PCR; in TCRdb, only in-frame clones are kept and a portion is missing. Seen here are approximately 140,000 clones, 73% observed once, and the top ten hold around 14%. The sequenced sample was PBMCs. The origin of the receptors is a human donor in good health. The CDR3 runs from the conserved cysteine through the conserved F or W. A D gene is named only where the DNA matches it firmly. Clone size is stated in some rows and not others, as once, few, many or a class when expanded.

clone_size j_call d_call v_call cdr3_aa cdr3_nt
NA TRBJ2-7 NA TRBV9 CASSVDRWGYEQYF TGTGCCAGCAGCGTCGACAGGTGGGGCTACGAGCAGTACTTC
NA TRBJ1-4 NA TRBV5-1 CASSLEGGGDEKLFF TGCGCCAGCAGCTTGGAGGGAGGAGGGGATGAAAAACTGTTTTTT
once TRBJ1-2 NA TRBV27 CASSAAGRVYGYTF TGTGCCAGCAGTGCTGCCGGCAGGGTCTATGGCTACACCTTC
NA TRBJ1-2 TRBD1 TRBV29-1 CSVEGSQGGGYTF TGCAGCGTTGAAGGTTCCCAGGGGGGTGGCTACACCTTC
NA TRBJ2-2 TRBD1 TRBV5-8 CASSSDRGQTGELFF TGTGCCAGCAGCTCAGACAGGGGGCAGACCGGGGAGCTGTTTTTT
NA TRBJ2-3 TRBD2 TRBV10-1 CASSRLATSTDTQYF TGCGCCAGCAGCAGACTAGCGACCTCCACAGATACGCAGTATTTT
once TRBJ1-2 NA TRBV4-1 CASSQRLGQQSNYGYTF TGCGCCAGCAGCCAACGTCTGGGACAACAGTCTAACTATGGCTACACCTTC
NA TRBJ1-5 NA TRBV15 CATSRVWGSNQPQHF TGTGCCACCAGCAGAGTTTGGGGCTCGAATCAGCCCCAGCATTTT
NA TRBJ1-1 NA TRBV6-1 CASLGLNTEAFF TGTGCCAGCCTGGGGCTGAACACTGAAGCTTTCTTT
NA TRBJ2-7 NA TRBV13 CASSLYRVTYEQYF TGTGCCAGCAGCCTATACCGGGTCACATACGAGCAGTACTTC
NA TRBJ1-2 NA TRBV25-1 CASSENSLYYGYTF TGTGCCAGCAGTGAAAACTCCTTGTACTATGGCTACACCTTC
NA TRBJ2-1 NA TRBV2 CASSGAGDNEQFF TGTGCCAGCAGTGGGGCAGGGGACAATGAGCAGTTCTTC
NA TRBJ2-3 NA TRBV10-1 CASSAGPGGTDTQYF TGCGCCAGCAGCGCGGGCCCCGGTGGTACAGATACGCAGTATTTT
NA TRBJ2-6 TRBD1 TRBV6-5 CASSYGTGAGANVLTF TGTGCCAGCAGTTACGGAACAGGGGCTGGGGCCAACGTCCTGACTTTC
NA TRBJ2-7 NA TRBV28 CASSQRGGNEQYF TGTGCCAGCAGTCAAAGAGGGGGAAACGAGCAGTACTTC
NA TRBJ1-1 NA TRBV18 CASSKDKNTEAFF TGTGCCAGCTCCAAGGACAAGAACACTGAAGCTTTCTTT
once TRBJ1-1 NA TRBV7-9 CASSLGGHEAFF TGTGCCAGCAGCTTAGGGGGGCACGAAGCTTTCTTT
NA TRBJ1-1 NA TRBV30 CAWSEGHHTEAFF TGTGCCTGGAGTGAGGGGCATCACACTGAAGCTTTCTTT
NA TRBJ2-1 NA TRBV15 CATSRGPNEQFF TGTGCCACCAGCAGGGGCCCCAATGAGCAGTTCTTC
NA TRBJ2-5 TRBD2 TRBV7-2 CASSLGSSGVETQYF TGTGCCAGCAGCTTAGGGTCTAGCGGGGTGGAGACCCAGTACTTC
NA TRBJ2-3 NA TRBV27 CASVAGPRDTQYF TGTGCCAGCGTCGCGGGACCGAGGGATACGCAGTATTTT
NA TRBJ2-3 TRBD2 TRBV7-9 CSSSKLAGGDTQYF TGTTCCAGCAGCAAACTAGCGGGGGGGGATACGCAGTATTTT
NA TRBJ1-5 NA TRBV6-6 CASSYSRLSRYQPQHF TGTGCCAGCAGTTACTCGCGTCTCTCACGCTATCAGCCCCAGCATTTT
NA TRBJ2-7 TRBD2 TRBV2 CASRRLAGDEQYF TGTGCCAGCAGGAGACTAGCGGGAGACGAGCAGTACTTC
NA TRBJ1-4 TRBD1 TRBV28 CASQQGASEKLFF TGTGCCAGCCAGCAGGGGGCTAGTGAAAAACTGTTTTTT
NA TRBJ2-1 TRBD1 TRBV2 CASSVDRGDEQFF TGTGCCAGCAGCGTGGACAGGGGAGATGAGCAGTTCTTC
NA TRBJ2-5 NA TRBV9 CASSVGREETQYF TGTGCCAGCAGCGTCGGCCGGGAAGAGACCCAGTACTTC
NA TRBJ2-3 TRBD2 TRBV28 CASSEGREGPDTQYF TGTGCCAGCAGCGAGGGGCGGGAGGGGCCAGATACGCAGTATTTT
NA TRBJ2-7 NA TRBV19 CASSILGQGGQYF TGTGCCAGTAGTATTCTAGGCCAAGGCGGGCAGTACTTC
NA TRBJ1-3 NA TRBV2 CASRHRDYLRNTIYF TGTGCCAGCAGACACCGGGACTATCTACGAAACACCATATATTTT
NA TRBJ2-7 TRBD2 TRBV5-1 CASSPGGPYEQYF TGCGCCAGCAGCCCGGGGGGGCCCTACGAGCAGTACTTC
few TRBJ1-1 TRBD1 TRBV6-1 CASGGQGRAFF TGTGCCAGCGGTGGACAGGGCCGAGCTTTCTTT
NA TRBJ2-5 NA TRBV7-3 CASSLSPGETQYF TGTGCCAGCAGCTTAAGCCCCGGAGAGACCCAGTACTTC
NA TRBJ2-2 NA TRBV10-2 CASSSARDTGELFF TGCGCCAGCAGTTCCGCCAGGGACACCGGGGAGCTGTTTTTT
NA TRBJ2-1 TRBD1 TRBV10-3 CAIRSGTGPNEQFF TGTGCCATCAGATCCGGGACAGGGCCCAATGAGCAGTTCTTC
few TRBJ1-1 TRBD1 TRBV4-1 CASSQQGVGAEAFF TGCGCCAGCAGCCAACAGGGGGTAGGGGCTGAAGCTTTCTTT
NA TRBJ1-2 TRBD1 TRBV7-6 CASSLGDRGYYGYTF TGTGCCAGCAGCTTAGGGGACAGGGGTTATTATGGCTACACCTTC
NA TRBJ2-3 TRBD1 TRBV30 CAWDRAHTDTQYF TGTGCCTGGGACAGGGCCCACACAGATACGCAGTATTTT
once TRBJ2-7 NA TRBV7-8 CASSLAGAAEQYF TGTGCCAGCAGCTTAGCAGGGGCGGCCGAGCAGTACTTC
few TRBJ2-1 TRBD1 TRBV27 CASRGQGANEQFF TGTGCCAGCAGGGGACAGGGGGCGAATGAGCAGTTCTTC
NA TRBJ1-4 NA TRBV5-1 CASSLEPSGTNEKLFF TGCGCCAGCAGCTTGGAACCTTCAGGAACTAATGAAAAACTGTTTTTT
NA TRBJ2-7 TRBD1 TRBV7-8 CASSRRTGRQYEQYF TGTGCCAGCAGCCGTAGGACAGGGCGCCAGTACGAGCAGTACTTC
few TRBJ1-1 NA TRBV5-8 CASSLVGGINTEAFF TGTGCCAGCAGCTTGGTGGGAGGTATCAACACTGAAGCTTTCTTT
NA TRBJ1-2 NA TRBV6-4 CASRQGAMYGYTF TGTGCCAGCAGACAAGGGGCTATGTATGGCTACACCTTC
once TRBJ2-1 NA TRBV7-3 CASSLGPGPYNEQFF TGTGCCAGCAGCTTAGGCCCTGGCCCATACAATGAGCAGTTCTTC
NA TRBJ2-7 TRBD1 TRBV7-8 CASRFGTGSYEQYF TGTGCCAGCAGATTCGGGACAGGGTCCTACGAGCAGTACTTC
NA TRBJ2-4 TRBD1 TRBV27 CASSPRGLKNIQYF TGTGCCAGCAGCCCCAGGGGGCTGAAAAACATTCAGTACTTC
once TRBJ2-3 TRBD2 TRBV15 CATSLADYTDTQYF TGTGCCACCAGCCTAGCGGACTACACAGATACGCAGTATTTT
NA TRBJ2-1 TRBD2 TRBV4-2 CASSQRLAGGEQFF TGTGCCAGCAGCCAACGCCTAGCGGGAGGTGAGCAGTTCTTC
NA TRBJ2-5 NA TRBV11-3 CASSLWAGEKETQYF TGTGCCAGCAGCTTATGGGCAGGGGAAAAAGAGACCCAGTACTTC
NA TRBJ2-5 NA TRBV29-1 CSAGGSQETQYF TGCAGCGCTGGGGGCAGCCAAGAGACCCAGTACTTC
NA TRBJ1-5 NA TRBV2 CASSGEAGSNQPQHF TGTGCCAGCAGCGGAGAGGCAGGGTCCAATCAGCCCCAGCATTTT
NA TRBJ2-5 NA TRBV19 CASSMAQAQETQYF TGTGCCAGTAGTATGGCCCAGGCACAAGAGACCCAGTACTTC